Following are 31 T cell receptor beta chains from one sample sequenced in a study of T-cell reconstitution after alpha-beta-depleted transplantation in children. Unique molecular identifiers were incorporated when the TCRbeta library was constructed. TCRdb passed the PCR reads through MiXCR, listing each CDR3 protein once. The table lists roughly 45,000 distinct CDR3 sequences, about 9% of them singletons, with approximately 25% in the top ten. The sequencing used PBMCs, mostly from graft donor cells, collected 60 days after TCRalphabeta/CD19-depleted stem cell transplant. These receptors came from a male patient between 2 and 15 years old who had a stem cell transplant for chronic granulomatous disease, so the T cells may come from the graft donor.

This clonotype has just a few counts. The chain has TRBV2 and TRBJ2-5; D gene uncertain. The ends were cut back, 6 bases at V and 3 bases at J, with 17 bases in the middle. The length of the CDR3 is 15 residues. The germline V gene encodes CDR1 SNHLY and CDR2 FYNNEI. As DNA, the CDR3 is TGTGCCAGCAGGAAAGCCACGGGTGGGGAAGAGACCCAGTACTTC. Translation: CASRKATGGEETQYF. Using reference TRBV2 and TRBJ2-5 for the parts outside the CDR3, the full variable domain is EPEVTQTPSHQVTQMGQEVILRCVPISNHLYFYWYRQILGQKVEFLVSFYNNEISEKSEIFDDQFSVERPDGSNFTLKIRSTKLEDSAMYFCASRKATGGEETQYFGPGTRLLVL.

The chain combines TRBV20-1 with TRBJ1-6; 7 bases agree with TRBD1. CDR3 length: 13 residues. After removal of 7 bases from V and 9 bases from J, the junction contained 9 bases not matched to a gene. The germline gives CDR1 DFQATT, CDR2 SNEGSKA (reference sequence). The CDR3 DNA reads TGCAGTGTAGGGGGCGCGGATGTTTCACCCCTCCACTTT. Encoded protein: CSVGGADVSPLHF.

This clonotype was seen ten or more times. This chain joins TRBV11-2 and TRBJ2-1, with 13 bases matching TRBD2. Germline CDR1 reads SGHAT; CDR2 reads FQNNGV. The CDR3 extends over 17 amino acids. With 4 bases clipped from V and 8 bases from J, the junction kept 11 bases outside the gene matches. DNA for the CDR3: TGTGCCAGCAGCTACCGACTAGCGGGAGGACACAGGGATGAGCAGTTCTTC. Amino acid sequence: CASSYRLAGGHRDEQFF.

The chain recombines TRBV10-2 with TRBJ2-3; TRBD2 matches 8 bases. The trim removed 6 bases at V and 1 base at J, leaving 9 bases unmatched. This CDR3 spans 16 amino acids. The germline V gene has CDR1 WSHSY and CDR2 SAAADI. CDR3 in amino acids: CASRRGAKLRTDTQYF. For the CDR3, the DNA is TGCGCCAGCAGGCGGGGGGCAAAACTCCGCACAGATACGCAGTATTTT.

The V gene is TRBV5-6, the J gene TRBJ2-7; possibly TRBD1 for D (6 bases). The V gene lost 5 bases and the J gene lost 3 bases, with 15 bases spanning the gap. The CDR3 totals 14 residues. Per the germline V gene, CDR1 is SGHDT and CDR2 is YYEEEE. The CDR3 DNA reads TGTGCCAGCAGGTTACTTACAGGGATCTACGAGCAGTACTTC. This translates into CASRLLTGIYEQYF.

Only a few counts were recorded for this clonotype. The chain combines TRBV10-3 with TRBJ2-7, with D perhaps matching TRBD2 (6 bases). The CDR3 sequence is 18 residues long. Germline V gene sequence: CDR1 ENHRY, CDR2 SYGVKD. Trimming left V 6 bases short and J 2 bases short, with 26 bases between. In DNA form, the CDR3 reads TGTGCCATCAGCGGGGGAACCAACACAGGACACGCTGCCTACGAGCAGTACTTC. It codes for CAISGGTNTGHAAYEQYF.

This clonotype showed up just a few times. The V and J genes are TRBV11-2 and TRBJ1-1, with no clear D. The CDR3 length is 13 residues. V was clipped by 2 bases and J by 1 base, with 5 bases between them. The germline V gene encodes CDR1 SGHAT and CDR2 FQNNGV. CDR3 DNA: TGTGCCAGCAGCTTAAAACGGAACACTGAAGCTTTCTTT. It specifies CASSLKRNTEAFF.

This chain links TRBV5-5 with TRBJ2-6; D unresolved. Germline assignment: CDR1 SGHKS and CDR2 YYEKEE (reference sequence). V lost 0 bases, J lost 0 bases, and 10 bases lay in between. The CDR3 spans 17 residues. The CDR3, as DNA: TGTGCCAGCAGCTTGGGAGAATGGTTCTCTGGGGCCAACGTCCTGACTTTC. Translated: CASSLGEWFSGANVLTF.

The chain couples TRBV6-1 to TRBJ2-3; D possibly corresponds to TRBD2 (6 bases). The CDR3 spans 15 residues. Per the germline V gene, CDR1 is MNHNS and CDR2 is SASEGT. Trimming cost V 3 bases and J 2 bases, with 12 bases left between them. The CDR3 loop is CASSDQEGSTDTQYF. CDR3 coding DNA: TGTGCCAGCAGTGATCAGGAGGGATCCACAGATACGCAGTATTTT.

This clonotype was picked up a small number of times. V usage is TRBV11-2 and J usage is TRBJ2-7; D unclear. This CDR3 is built from 13 residues. V shed 3 bases and J shed 7 bases, with 13 bases lying between them. From germline, CDR1 is SGHAT and CDR2 FQNNGV. CDR3 loop: CASSFPRLLEQYF. In DNA form, the CDR3 reads TGTGCCAGCAGCTTTCCCCGTCTACTTGAGCAGTACTTC.

The chain is built from TRBV6-2 or TRBV6-3 and TRBJ2-1, with 12 bases identical to TRBD2. The CDR3 loop spans 18 amino acids. CDR1 and CDR2 from the germline V gene are MNHEY and SVGEGT. With 6 bases clipped from V and 0 bases from J, the junction kept 9 bases outside the gene matches. The CDR3 nucleotides are TGTGCCAGCAGCCAACTAGCGGGAGGTGGAAGCTCCTACAATGAGCAGTTCTTC. This gives the protein CASSQLAGGGSSYNEQFF.

This clonotype was counted ten times or more. The chain uses TRBV20-1 and TRBJ1-1; D call uncertain. V dropped 2 bases and J dropped 3 bases, with 7 bases sitting between them. This CDR3 is built from 12 residues. Germline loops: CDR1 DFQATT, CDR2 SNEGSKA (reference sequence). The CDR3 here is CSARLGDTEAFF. The CDR3 DNA is TGCAGTGCTAGACTCGGGGACACTGAAGCTTTCTTT.

At least ten counts were recorded for this clonotype. The CDR3 is CASSTETGSSYEQYF. DNA for the CDR3: TGTGCCAGCAGTACCGAGACGGGGAGCTCCTACGAGCAGTACTTC. The V call is TRBV27, the J call TRBJ2-7; maybe TRBD2 (5 bases). This CDR3 spans 15 amino acids. Trimming removed 5 bases at V and 0 bases at J, with 14 bases between. Germline V gives CDR1 MNHEY, CDR2 SMNVEV (reference sequence).

This clonotype was detected once. The DNA of the CDR3 is TGTGCCAGCAGTGATGGTGGCTGGGGGGGCGTGGTTGAAAAACTGTTTTTT. It encodes CASSDGGWGGVVEKLFF. The chain uses TRBV6-1 and TRBJ1-4; TRBD1 is a possible D gene (6 bases). Germline CDR1 reads MNHNS; CDR2 reads SASEGT. The CDR3 has 17 residues. The germline V and J ends were trimmed by 3 bases and 7 bases, with 21 bases remaining between them.

This clonotype occurred a few times. This sequence joins TRBV12-3 or TRBV12-4 and TRBJ2-1; TRBD2 matches at 9 bases. The CDR3 is made up of 17 amino acids. V was pared by 5 bases and J by 5 bases, with 13 bases of the junction left unmatched. This CDR3 is CASSVRGGRAFNNEQFF. The CDR3 DNA is TGTGCCAGCAGTGTCAGGGGCGGGAGGGCCTTCAACAATGAGCAGTTCTTC.

This clonotype was counted between two and nine times. The chain recombines TRBV7-8 with TRBJ1-1; 7 nucleotides align to TRBD1. This CDR3 has 17 residues. From germline, CDR1 is SGHVS and CDR2 FQNEAQ. V lost 3 bases to trimming and J lost 3 bases; unmatched junction nucleotides: 13. Written as DNA, the CDR3 is TGTGCCAGCAGCTTTGATCCACATAAGGGGGCGGACACTGAAGCTTTCTTT. This encodes CASSFDPHKGADTEAFF. The whole variable domain, filled in from reference TRBV7-8 and TRBJ1-1, reads GAGVSQSPRYKVAKRGQDVALRCDPISGHVSLFWYQQALGQGPEFLTYFQNEAQLDKSGLPSDRFFAERPEGSVSTLKIQRTQQEDSAVYLCASSFDPHKGADTEAFFGQGTRLTVV.

This clonotype was recorded at least ten times. The chain carries TRBV20-1 and TRBJ1-2; no clear D gene. The CDR3 consists of 14 residues. The V end was cut by 0 bases, the J end by 2 bases, with 10 bases between. Germline CDR1 DFQATT, CDR2 SNEGSKA (reference sequence). The CDR3 spells CSARDRVTNYGYTF. In nucleotides, the CDR3 is TGCAGTGCTAGAGATAGGGTCACGAACTATGGCTACACCTTC.

Many counts were recorded for this clonotype. The chain joins TRBV5-1 to TRBJ2-3; D is ambiguous. This CDR3 contains 13 residues. The V gene lost 3 bases and the J gene lost 3 bases, with 8 bases spanning the gap. Germline CDR1 reads SGHRS; CDR2 reads YFSETQ. Here the CDR3 reads CASSSAGTDTQYF. The CDR3 bases are TGCGCCAGCAGCTCGGCCGGGACAGATACGCAGTATTTT.

Concerning this clonotype itself: Possible read error: a much larger clone is one base away. Because it lacks the conserved phenylalanine or tryptophan at the end, this CDR3 is likely a read error. This chain links TRBV28 with TRBJ2-7; 7 positions agree with TRBD2. The CDR3 length is 16 residues. Trimming at V came to 3 bases and at J to 5 bases, leaving 13 bases not matched to a gene. From germline, CDR1 is MDHEN and CDR2 SYDVKM. The CDR3 loop is CASSFRGSSLSDEQYL. Written as DNA, the CDR3 is TGTGCCAGCAGTTTCCGCGGGAGCTCTCTCTCTGACGAGCAGTACCTC.

This clonotype has a count of ten or more. The chain carries TRBV29-1 and TRBJ2-1; 12 nucleotides align to TRBD2. V lost 4 bases, J lost 10 bases, and 11 bases stayed unmatched. The germline V gene encodes CDR1 SQVTM and CDR2 ANQGSEA. CDR3 length: 15 amino acids. CDR3 sequence (DNA): TGCAGCGTTGGTTCGCTAGCGGGAGGGCCTGGGGAGCAGTTCTTC. As protein: CSVGSLAGGPGEQFF.

The V and J genes are TRBV5-1 and TRBJ2-6, with 7 positions matching TRBD2. The germline V gene encodes CDR1 SGHRS and CDR2 YFSETQ. The J segment lost 1 base and the V segment lost 0 bases, leaving 1 base of the junction unmatched. The CDR3 loop spans 16 amino acids. The CDR3 region has the DNA TGCGCCAGCAGCTTGGTGGGAGGGTCTGGGGCCAACGTCCTGACTTTC. Translation: CASSLVGGSGANVLTF.

Ten or more counts support this clonotype. The rearrangement joins TRBV5-4 to TRBJ2-3; D tentatively fits TRBD1 or TRBD2 (5 bases each). Germline lookup yields CDR1 SGHNT and CDR2 YYREEE (reference sequence). This CDR3 spans 15 amino acids. Trimming pared 3 bases from V and 2 bases from J, leaving 13 bases between. The CDR3, as DNA: TGTGCCAGCAGCTACCGGGACGCATACACAGATACGCAGTATTTT. This translates into CASSYRDAYTDTQYF.

This clonotype has only a few counts. This sequence joins TRBV12-5 and TRBJ2-3; 10 bases map to TRBD2. This CDR3 is 19 amino acids long. The junction had 12 bases not matched to a gene; V was cut back by 1 base and J by 2 bases. Germline V lookup: CDR1 LGHNT, CDR2 FRNRAP. The CDR3 DNA sequence: TGTGCTAGTGGTTTGGGGACTAGCGGATGGCCCCGATACACAGATACGCAGTATTTT. Its translation: CASGLGTSGWPRYTDTQYF.

Comments on this clonotype: A clone one base away is much larger, so this may be a read error. The J gene is TRBJ1-4, the V gene TRBV18; TRBD1 matches 8 bases. Germline V gene data show CDR1 as KGHSH and CDR2 as LQKENI. There are 15 residues in the CDR3. The CDR3 loop is CASPPTGVPNEKLFF. The CDR3, as DNA: TGTGCCAGCCCACCGACAGGGGTGCCTAATGAAAAACTGTTTTTT.

In this sample, this clonotype turned up many times. This chain joins TRBV6-2 or TRBV6-3 and TRBJ1-4, with D unclear. This CDR3 comprises 15 residues. The germline CDR1 and CDR2 sequences are MNHEY and SVGEGT. Trimming took 4 bases from V and 7 from J, leaving 16 bases between them. The CDR3, as DNA: TGTGCCAGCAGTTCGTCGGAACCCGGACGTGAAAAACTGTTTTTT. Its translation is CASSSSEPGREKLFF.

This clonotype showed up many times. The CDR3 is CASRILGGPGNTIYF. CDR3 DNA sequence: TGTGCCAGCAGGATCTTAGGGGGCCCTGGAAACACCATATATTTT. This sequence joins TRBV6-1 and TRBJ1-3; TRBD1 matches at 7 bases. CDR3 size: 15 residues. Unmatched junction bases numbered 7, after V lost 6 bases and J lost 2 bases. CDR1 is MNHNS, CDR2 SASEGT, per germline.

The chain has TRBV19 and TRBJ2-1, with 7 bases aligning to TRBD2. Germline V gene lookup returns CDR1 LNHDA and CDR2 SQIVND (reference sequence). The CDR3 has 18 residues. V trimming: 3 bases; J trimming: 0 bases; junction bases outside the gene matches: 11. This chain's CDR3 is CASSMRPLAHSSYNEQFF. In DNA, the CDR3 is TGTGCCAGTAGTATGCGCCCACTAGCGCATAGCTCCTACAATGAGCAGTTCTTC.

The gene calls are TRBV7-2 and TRBJ2-1; TRBD2 is a possible D gene (6 bases). Trimming took 5 bases from V and 0 from J, leaving 17 bases between them. CDR3 length: 17 residues. CDR1 is SGHTA and CDR2 is FQGNSA in the germline V gene. CDR3 sequence: CASSPSVRSGSYNEQFF. CDR3 DNA: TGTGCCAGCAGCCCTTCGGTTCGTAGCGGCTCCTACAATGAGCAGTTCTTC.

This clonotype was recorded a few times. This CDR3 reads CASSFSGGEVTDTQYF. The CDR3 DNA follows: TGTGCCAGCAGTTTTTCAGGAGGGGAGGTAACAGATACGCAGTATTTT. The J gene is TRBJ2-3, the V gene TRBV28; weak D call: TRBD2 (6 bases). The CDR3 has 16 residues. V was pared by 3 bases and J by 3 bases, with 16 bases between. Germline V gene lookup returns CDR1 MDHEN and CDR2 SYDVKM.

V is TRBV5-1 and J is TRBJ2-1, with 10 bases fitting TRBD2. Germline values: CDR1 SGHRS, CDR2 YFSETQ. There are 16 residues in the CDR3. The junction had 8 bases not matched to a gene; V was cut back by 1 base and J by 7 bases. CDR3 nucleotides: TGCGCCAGCAGCTTGATCACTAGCGGGACGGGGAATGAGCAGTTCTTC. This encodes CASSLITSGTGNEQFF.

Here the CDR3 reads CAISDRLAGADTQYF. The CDR3 coding sequence is TGTGCCATCAGTGACAGGCTAGCGGGCGCAGATACGCAGTATTTT. The chain employs TRBV10-3 and TRBJ2-3, with 8 bases aligning to TRBD2. V was clipped by 3 bases and J by 4 bases; unmatched bases: 6. CDR3 length: 15 amino acids. From germline, CDR1 is ENHRY and CDR2 SYGVKD.